The clone carrying this TCR beta chain has only a few counts. Its antigen is unidentified. The sample is drawn from a study of T cell repertoires in cytomegalovirus infection. TCRdb analysed the reads with MiXCR anew, one entry per CDR3 protein. The sample yields approximately 1,000,000 distinct CDR3 sequences, approximately 32% seen once. Material: cultured CD8+ T cells from PBMCs, obtained from culture after CMV antigen stimulation. The source is a human donor in good health (CMV status not recorded). Some clones in this sample may be carry-over from other donors' samples.

The CDR3 loop is CASSEFFVRVVSNTGELFF. In DNA form, the CDR3 reads TGTGCCAGCAGTGAATTCTTTGTACGGGTTGTCTCGAACACCGGGGAGCTGTTTTTT. This chain joins TRBV25-1 and TRBJ2-2; D remains ambiguous. The V gene lost 1 base and the J gene lost 0 bases, with 18 bases spanning the gap. Germline assignment: CDR1 MGHDK and CDR2 SYGVNS. This CDR3 spans 19 amino acids.